What follows are 32 T cell receptor beta chains derived from one specimen sequenced in a study of blood T cell repertoires in COVID-19. TCRdb keeps only in-frame clones here, not all; method: immunoSEQ multiplex PCR. Of a few hundred thousand clones in the sample, more than 75% were seen once. Sequencing was done on a sample of PBMCs or T cells enriched from blood (not recorded which). The origin of the receptors is a woman aged 25 to 39 who had recovered from COVID-19.

Remarks on this clone: Distinct nucleotide sequences in the sample also encode this CDR3. The chain couples TRBV5-1 to TRBJ2-2; 12 bases align to TRBD2. CDR3 length: 16 residues. V dropped 4 bases and J dropped 2; count of bases not matched to a gene: 3. CDR1 SGHRS and CDR2 YFSETQ come from the germline V gene. The DNA of the CDR3 is TGCGCCAGCAGCCCAGGACTAGCGGGAAACACCGGGGAGCTGTTTTTT. This encodes CASSPGLAGNTGELFF.

V and J are TRBV5-4 and TRBJ2-3, with 9 positions matching TRBD2. The CDR3 has 16 residues. The V gene's germline CDR1 is SGHNT and CDR2 YYREEE (reference sequence). Unmatched junction bases numbered 10, after V lost 7 bases and J lost 1 base. CDR3: CASGLRVAGGTDTQYF. In DNA, the CDR3 is TGTGCCAGCGGTCTTAGGGTAGCGGGGGGCACAGATACGCAGTATTTT.

Of note for this clone: Sequence at one end of the junction differs from germline and may be a read error. This chain connects TRBV11-2 to TRBJ1-2; 7 nucleotides agree with TRBD1. Germline V CDR1 and CDR2: SGHAT, FQNNGV. The CDR3 contains 12 residues. The CDR3 loop reads CASSSLGQVDSF. DNA of the CDR3: TGTGCCAGCAGCTCCCTCGGACAGGTTGACTCCTTC. Together with reference TRBV11-2 and TRBJ1-2, the CDR3 gives the full variable domain: EAGVAQSPRYKIIEKRQSVAFWCNPISGHATLYWYQQILGQGPKLLIQFQNNGVVDDSQLPKDRFSAERLKGVDSTLKIQPAKLEDSAVYLCASSSLGQVDSFGSGTRLTVV.

This chain connects TRBV2 to TRBJ2-3; 10 bases match TRBD2. The CDR3 spans 15 residues. The ends lost 4 bases at V and 5 bases at J; junction bases unmatched: 6. CDR1 SNHLY and CDR2 FYNNEI come from the germline V gene. The CDR3, as DNA: TGTGCCAGCAGTGTGACAAGCGGGAGGGGAGATACGCAGTATTTT. It encodes CASSVTSGRGDTQYF.

A note on this clone: One end of the junction fails to match germline, which may point to a read error. CDR3 DNA sequence: TGTGCCAGCAGGGAAGCGGGGGGGGGCAATGGCTACACCTTC. Protein product: CASREAGGGNGYTF. The chain carries TRBV6-1 and TRBJ1-2; a possible D gene is TRBD1 (6 bases). Germline CDR1 MNHNS, CDR2 SASEGT. The CDR3 is made up of 14 amino acids.

This chain uses TRBV7-9 with TRBJ1-6; 11 bases fit TRBD1. Germline V gene lookup returns CDR1 SEHNR and CDR2 FQNEAQ (reference sequence). This CDR3 comprises 15 residues. V gave up 11 bases and J gave up 8 bases; unmatched junction bases: 11. CDR3 in DNA: TGTGCCGGGGGTCGGACAGGGGGCGCGGATTCACCCCTCCACTTT. Its translation is CAGGRTGGADSPLHF.

This clone was picked up one time. V gene TRBV5-3 combines with J gene TRBJ1-1, with 8 bases identical to TRBD1. TRBV5-3 is designated an ORF whose function remains uncertain. The CDR3 runs 14 residues. V was clipped by 4 bases and J by 7 bases; unmatched bases: 9. The CDR3 sequence is CARSINRGTVEAFF. The CDR3 DNA sequence: TGTGCCAGAAGCATTAACAGGGGGACCGTTGAAGCTTTCTTT.

The chain has TRBV30 and TRBJ1-6; 12 positions match TRBD1. Looked up from germline, CDR1 is GTSNPN and CDR2 is SVGIG (reference sequence). The CDR3 contains 14 residues. The V and J ends lost 2 bases and 9 bases, in that order; junction bases with no gene match: 2. CDR3 sequence: CAWSTGQGASPLHF. Here the CDR3 DNA reads TGTGCCTGGAGTACGGGACAGGGGGCTTCACCCCTCCACTTT. Supplemented by reference TRBV30 and TRBJ1-6, the full variable domain reads SQTIHQWPATLVQPVGSPLSLECTVEGTSNPNLYWYRQAAGRGLQLLFYSVGIGQISSEVPQNLSASRPQDRQFILSSKKLLLSDSGFYLCAWSTGQGASPLHFGNGTRLTVT.

V gene TRBV7-2 combines with J gene TRBJ2-7, with TRBD2 identical over 7 bases. Germline trimming cut 5 bases from V and 1 base from J; bases unmatched to any gene: 5. Germline CDR1 is SGHTA and CDR2 is FQGNSA. This CDR3 region has 14 residues. As DNA, the CDR3 is TGTGCCAGCAGCCTCAGGGACTATTCCTACGAGCAGTACTTC. This gives the protein CASSLRDYSYEQYF.

The chain employs TRBV6-5 and TRBJ1-6; 7 nucleotides match TRBD1. Germline V gene sequence: CDR1 MNHEY, CDR2 SVGAGI. V gave up 2 bases and J gave up 8 bases; unmatched junction bases: 9. This CDR3 comprises 16 residues. CDR3 loop: CASSYRGGDAHSPLHF. The CDR3 DNA sequence: TGTGCCAGCAGTTACAGAGGGGGCGATGCTCATTCACCCCTCCACTTT.

The chain recombines TRBV28 with TRBJ2-7, with 7 bases matching TRBD2. Germline assignment: CDR1 MDHEN and CDR2 SYDVKM. The CDR3 contains 15 residues. V dropped 5 bases and J dropped 3; count of bases not matched to a gene: 10. CDR3 in amino acids: CASSRTSRGLYEQYF. The CDR3 DNA reads as TGTGCCAGCAGTAGGACTAGTAGAGGACTCTACGAGCAGTACTTC.

In its sample, this clone was seen a few times. The chain links TRBV6-2 or TRBV6-3 to TRBJ2-7; 8 positions agree with TRBD1. The CDR3 totals 15 residues. With V trimmed by 4 bases and J by 5 bases, 10 bases remained unmatched. The germline gives CDR1 MNHEY, CDR2 SVGEGT. CDR3 in amino acids: CASSFRGLMFHEQYF. The CDR3 DNA reads as TGTGCCAGCAGTTTCAGGGGGCTAATGTTCCACGAGCAGTACTTC.

This clone was detected a few times. The chain uses TRBV5-6 and TRBJ2-1, with D possibly being TRBD1 (6 bases). V lost 4 bases and J lost 6, with 11 bases in between. The CDR3 length is 13 residues. Germline CDR1 SGHDT, CDR2 YYEEEE. The CDR3 region is CASSADRVNEQFF. For the CDR3, the DNA is TGTGCCAGCAGCGCGGACAGAGTCAATGAGCAGTTCTTC.

The chain carries TRBV19 and TRBJ1-2; D is uncertain. Germline CDR1 reads LNHDA; CDR2 reads SQIVND (reference sequence). This CDR3 contains 15 residues. Trimming took off 4 bases at V and 4 bases at J, with 16 bases between the two ends. CDR3 in amino acids: CASSTAGSVIYGYTF. CDR3 sequence (DNA): TGTGCCAGTAGTACCGCGGGGAGTGTGATCTATGGCTACACCTTC.

The J gene is TRBJ2-5, the V gene TRBV5-1, with 7 bases lining up with TRBD1. V gave up 2 bases and J gave up 5 bases; unmatched junction bases: 9. This CDR3 has 15 residues. Germline CDR1 and CDR2: SGHRS and YFSETQ. Written as DNA, the CDR3 is TGCGCCAGCAGCTTATCTTCAGGGGGTGTGGAGACCCAGTACTTC. Amino acids: CASSLSSGGVETQYF.

The sample holds one count of this clone. The V gene is TRBV28, the J gene TRBJ2-1, with 11 bases that match TRBD2. Germline CDR1 MDHEN, CDR2 SYDVKM. With V trimmed by 4 bases and J by 10 bases, 12 bases remained unmatched. The CDR3 is 16 amino acids. The CDR3 bases are TGTGCCAGCAGTTCCTCCGGGACTAGCGGAGGGGGGGAGCAGTTCTTC. Translated, it gives CASSSSGTSGGGEQFF.

This rearrangement joins TRBV28 to TRBJ2-3, with D perhaps TRBD2 (5 bases). Germline V gives CDR1 MDHEN, CDR2 SYDVKM. The CDR3 is 15 residues long. The V gene lost 6 bases and the J gene lost 0 bases, with 13 bases spanning the gap. DNA of the CDR3: TGTGCCAGCAGGGGGAGCGGTGGTAGCACAGATACGCAGTATTTT. Its protein is CASRGSGGSTDTQYF.

The rearrangement links TRBV15 to TRBJ1-5, with D possibly matching TRBD1 (5 bases). This CDR3 comprises 15 residues. V gave up 5 bases and J gave up 0 bases, with 11 bases separating them. Germline assignment: CDR1 LNHNV and CDR2 YYDKDF (reference sequence). Here the CDR3 DNA reads TGTGCCACCAGCGGGGGAGGGATTAGCAATCAGCCCCAGCATTTT. Translated, it gives CATSGGGISNQPQHF.

CDR3 DNA: TGTGCCAGCAGTGGGGCTAGCGGGAGCCTCCCGCAGTACTTC. Translated, it gives CASSGASGSLPQYF. The V and J genes are TRBV2 and TRBJ2-5; 10 bases are a match to TRBD2. This CDR3 is 14 amino acids long. With V trimmed by 4 bases and J by 11 bases, 10 bases remained unmatched. Germline loops: CDR1 SNHLY, CDR2 FYNNEI.

The chain recombines TRBV5-1 with TRBJ2-5, with 8 bases that match TRBD1. The CDR3 totals 15 residues. J lost 4 bases, V lost 2 bases, and 7 bases had no gene match. Germline CDR1 is SGHRS and CDR2 is YFSETQ. For the CDR3, the DNA is TGCGCCAGCAGCTTCCAGGGGGCCGCCACAGAGACCCAGTACTTC. Translating gives CASSFQGAATETQYF.

The rearrangement uses TRBV10-3 and TRBJ2-2; the D gene is possibly TRBD2 (5 bases). The length of the CDR3 is 15 residues. V was pared by 0 bases and J by 6 bases, with 11 bases between. The V gene's germline CDR1 is ENHRY and CDR2 SYGVKD. The CDR3: CAISESRGLAGELFF. The CDR3 DNA follows: TGTGCCATCAGTGAGTCTAGAGGGTTGGCCGGGGAGCTGTTTTTT.

V gene TRBV19 combines with J gene TRBJ2-7; TRBD1 agrees at 8 bases. J lost 5 bases, V lost 5 bases, and 11 bases had no gene match. Germline loops: CDR1 LNHDA, CDR2 SQIVND (reference sequence). The CDR3 runs to 15 residues. CDR3 in DNA: TGTGCCAGTAGTCCCTTCCCGGGACAGGTCGACGAGCAGTACTTC. Its protein product is CASSPFPGQVDEQYF.

The rearrangement links TRBV28 to TRBJ1-4, with 8 bases matching TRBD1. CDR1 MDHEN and CDR2 SYDVKM come from the germline V gene. Trimming at V came to 5 bases and at J to 7 bases, leaving 3 bases not matched to a gene. The CDR3 has 13 residues. CDR3: CASSPGGLEKLFF. Here the CDR3 DNA reads TGTGCCAGCAGTCCAGGGGGCCTTGAAAAACTGTTTTTT. Combining the CDR3 with reference TRBV28 and TRBJ1-4 gives the whole variable domain DVKVTQSSRYLVKRTGEKVFLECVQDMDHENMFWYRQDPGLGLRLIYFSYDVKMKEKGDIPEGYSVSREKKERFSLILESASTNQTSMYLCASSPGGLEKLFFGSGTQLSVL.

CDR3 bases: TGTGCCAGCAGTGAAATCGAGACTGGAAACACCATATATTTT. This sequence encodes CASSEIETGNTIYF. The genes are TRBV2 and TRBJ1-3; D unresolved. Germline assignment: CDR1 SNHLY and CDR2 FYNNEI. This CDR3 has 14 residues. Trimming stripped 2 bases from V and 2 bases from J, with 7 bases between.

The chain joins TRBV18 to TRBJ2-5; tentatively, D is TRBD1 (5 bases). Trimming shortened V by 9 bases and J by 3 bases, and 11 bases separated the two germline ends. The germline V gene encodes CDR1 KGHSH and CDR2 LQKENI. This CDR3 is built from 12 residues. CDR3 sequence: CASSQGEETQYF. The CDR3 nucleotides read TGTGCCAGTTCCCAAGGGGAAGAGACCCAGTACTTC.

The V gene is TRBV20-1, the J gene TRBJ1-6, with 9 nucleotides matching TRBD1. This CDR3 contains 18 residues. The germline V gene has CDR1 DFQATT and CDR2 SNEGSKA (reference sequence). J was trimmed by 8 bases and V by 3 bases; bases with no gene match: 17. The CDR3 nucleotides are TGCAGTGCTAGTGTAGGTGGGACAGGGAACGTGGCGGATTCACCCCTCCACTTT. Protein sequence: CSASVGGTGNVADSPLHF.

The CDR3 DNA reads as TGTGCCAGCAGTTACTCGGAGGGCACTGAAGCTTTCTTT. Amino acid sequence: CASSYSEGTEAFF. The chain recombines TRBV6-2 or TRBV6-3 with TRBJ1-1; D gene ambiguous. Trimming left V 0 bases short and J 4 bases short, with 6 bases between. The CDR3 has 13 residues. From germline, CDR1 is MNHEY and CDR2 SVGEGT.

There are a few counts of this clone. The gene calls are TRBV5-1 and TRBJ2-7; TRBD1 matches 7 bases. The CDR3 is 16 amino acids. Germline V CDR1 and CDR2: SGHRS, YFSETQ. The junction had 12 bases not matched to a gene; V was cut back by 0 bases and J by 6 bases. The CDR3 region has the DNA TGCGCCAGCAGCTTGGGGGACAGAGCTCCCTTGGTCGAGCAGTACTTC. Residues: CASSLGDRAPLVEQYF.

V and J are TRBV6-1 and TRBJ2-7; 9 nucleotides match TRBD1. J was trimmed by 1 base and V by 2 bases; bases with no gene match: 9. This CDR3 has 17 residues. CDR1 is MNHNS, CDR2 SASEGT, per germline. The CDR3 region is CASSETGVGQGSYEQYF. The CDR3 bases are TGTGCCAGCAGTGAAACTGGGGTGGGACAGGGATCCTACGAGCAGTACTTC.

The chain has TRBV20-1 and TRBJ1-2; D might be TRBD1 (6 bases). The CDR3 covers 11 residues. Trimming stripped 4 bases from V and 5 bases from J, with 8 bases between. Germline CDR1 and CDR2: DFQATT and SNEGSKA (reference sequence). Here the CDR3 DNA reads TGCAGTGCTACAGGGGAGTATGGCTACACCTTC. It yields the protein CSATGEYGYTF.

This chain connects TRBV7-9 to TRBJ2-5, with TRBD2 identical over 10 bases. CDR1 and CDR2 (germline): SEHNR, FQNEAQ (reference sequence). V was pared by 6 bases and J by 7 bases, with 8 bases of the junction left unmatched. The CDR3 contains 14 residues. The CDR3 nucleotides are TGTGCCAGCAGTGGTGGGACTAGCGATGGGACCCAGTACTTC. Amino acid sequence: CASSGGTSDGTQYF.

This clone was counted only a few times. V and J are TRBV4-2 and TRBJ1-5, with D uncertain. V lost 1 base and J lost 1, with 11 bases in between. The CDR3 is 16 residues long. Germline V gene lookup returns CDR1 LGHNA and CDR2 YNFKEQ. DNA for the CDR3: TGTGCCAGCAGCCAAGGACTGGGGAGCAGCAATCAGCCCCAGCATTTT. As protein: CASSQGLGSSNQPQHF.